This T cell receptor (beta chain) was identified in a study of blood T cell repertoires in COVID-19. Trimming stripped 2 bases from V and 6 bases from J, with 11 bases between. This CDR3 comprises 14 residues. Germline V gives CDR1 MNHEY, CDR2 SMNVEV (reference sequence). Clones were sequenced by immunoSEQ multiplex PCR, and TCRdb holds only the in-frame ones, with some missing. The sample includes roughly 100,000 clones, approximately 85% of them seen just once. Source material: peripheral blood. The sequence was collected from a man aged 35 to 55 with active or convalescent COVID-19. The chain combines TRBV27 with TRBJ1-5; TRBD1 is a possible D gene (5 bases). CDR3 region: CASSLGRAGQPQHF. CDR3 coding DNA: TGTGCCAGCAGTTTAGGCAGGGCAGGTCAGCCCCAGCATTTT.